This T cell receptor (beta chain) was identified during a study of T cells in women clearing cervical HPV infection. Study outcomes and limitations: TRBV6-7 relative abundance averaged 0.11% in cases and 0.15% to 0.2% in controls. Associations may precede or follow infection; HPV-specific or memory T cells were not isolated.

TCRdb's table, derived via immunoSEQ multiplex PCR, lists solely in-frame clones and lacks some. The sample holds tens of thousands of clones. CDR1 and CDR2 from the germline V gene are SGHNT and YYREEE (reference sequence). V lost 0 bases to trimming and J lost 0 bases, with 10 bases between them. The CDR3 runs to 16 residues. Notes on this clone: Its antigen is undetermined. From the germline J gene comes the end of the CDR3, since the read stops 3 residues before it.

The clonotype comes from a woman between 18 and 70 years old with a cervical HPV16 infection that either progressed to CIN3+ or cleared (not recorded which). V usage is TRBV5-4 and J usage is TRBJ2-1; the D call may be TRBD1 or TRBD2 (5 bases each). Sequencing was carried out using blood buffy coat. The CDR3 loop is CASSLGGASSYNEQFF. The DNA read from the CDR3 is TGTGCCAGCAGCTTGGGAGGGGCCAGCTCCTACAATGAG.